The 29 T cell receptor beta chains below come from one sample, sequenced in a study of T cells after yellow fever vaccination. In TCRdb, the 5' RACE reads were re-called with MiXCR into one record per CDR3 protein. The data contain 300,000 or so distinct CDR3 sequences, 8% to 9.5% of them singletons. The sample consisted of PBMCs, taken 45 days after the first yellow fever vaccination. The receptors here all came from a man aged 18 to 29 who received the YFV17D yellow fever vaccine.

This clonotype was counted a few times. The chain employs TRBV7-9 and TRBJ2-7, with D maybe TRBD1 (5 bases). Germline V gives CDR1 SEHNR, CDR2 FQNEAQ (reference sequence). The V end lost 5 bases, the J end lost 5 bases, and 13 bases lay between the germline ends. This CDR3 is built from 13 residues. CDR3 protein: CASSPQGRDEQYF. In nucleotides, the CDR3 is TGTGCCAGCAGCCCTCAGGGTAGGGACGAGCAGTACTTC.

The CDR3 sequence: CASSQGGGGGELFF. CDR3 DNA sequence: TGTGCCAGCAGCCAAGGAGGGGGCGGCGGGGAGCTGTTTTTT. V gene TRBV3-1 combines with J gene TRBJ2-2; 7 positions agree with TRBD1. V lost 1 base, J lost 7 bases, and 3 bases stayed unmatched. The CDR3 contains 14 residues. The germline V gene has CDR1 LGHDT and CDR2 YNNKEL (reference sequence).

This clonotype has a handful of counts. Here the CDR3 reads CSASFSSGNTIYF. As DNA, the CDR3 is TGCAGTGCTAGTTTTTCTTCTGGAAACACCATATATTTT. This sequence joins TRBV20-1 and TRBJ1-3; D is unclear. CDR3 size: 13 residues. The V gene lost 3 bases and the J gene lost 1 base, with 7 bases spanning the gap. Germline CDR1 DFQATT, CDR2 SNEGSKA (reference sequence).

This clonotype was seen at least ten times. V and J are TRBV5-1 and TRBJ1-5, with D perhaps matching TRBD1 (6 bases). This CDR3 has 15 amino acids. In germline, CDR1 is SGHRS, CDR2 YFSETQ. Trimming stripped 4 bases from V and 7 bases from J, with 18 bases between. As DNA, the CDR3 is TGCGCCAGCAGCGTCGGAACAGGGTATGGACAGCCCCAGCATTTT. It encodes CASSVGTGYGQPQHF.

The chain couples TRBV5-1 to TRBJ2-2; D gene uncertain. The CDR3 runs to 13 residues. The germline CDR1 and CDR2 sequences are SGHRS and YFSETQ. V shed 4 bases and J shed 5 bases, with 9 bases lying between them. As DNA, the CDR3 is TGCGCCAGCAGCACGATTGGAACCGGGGAGCTGTTTTTT. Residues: CASSTIGTGELFF.

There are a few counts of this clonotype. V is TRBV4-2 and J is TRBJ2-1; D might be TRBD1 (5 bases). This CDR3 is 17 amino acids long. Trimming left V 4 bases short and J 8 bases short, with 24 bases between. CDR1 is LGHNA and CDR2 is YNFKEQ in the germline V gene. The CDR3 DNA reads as TGTGCCAGCAGCCGACGACAGTCCAACGGCGTTTTGTATGAGCAGTTCTTC. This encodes CASSRRQSNGVLYEQFF.

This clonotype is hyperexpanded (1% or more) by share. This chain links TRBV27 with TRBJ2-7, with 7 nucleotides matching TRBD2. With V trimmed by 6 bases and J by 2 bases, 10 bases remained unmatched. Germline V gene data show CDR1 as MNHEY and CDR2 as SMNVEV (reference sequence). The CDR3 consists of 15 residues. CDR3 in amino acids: CASSQWGGTPYEQYF. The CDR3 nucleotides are TGTGCCAGCAGCCAATGGGGGGGTACGCCCTACGAGCAGTACTTC.

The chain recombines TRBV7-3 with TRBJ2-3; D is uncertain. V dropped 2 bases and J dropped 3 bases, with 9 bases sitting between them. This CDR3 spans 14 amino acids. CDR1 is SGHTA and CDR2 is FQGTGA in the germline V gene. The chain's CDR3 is CASSLAGPTDTQYF. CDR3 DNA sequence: TGTGCCAGCAGCTTAGCTGGGCCAACAGATACGCAGTATTTT.

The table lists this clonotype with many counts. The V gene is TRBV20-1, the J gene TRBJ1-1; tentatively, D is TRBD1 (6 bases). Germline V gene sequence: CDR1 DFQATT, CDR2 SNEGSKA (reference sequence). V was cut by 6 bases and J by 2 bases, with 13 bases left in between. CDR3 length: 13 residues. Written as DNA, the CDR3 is TGCAGTGCGCGGGACAAGAAAAACACTGAAGCTTTCTTT. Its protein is CSARDKKNTEAFF.

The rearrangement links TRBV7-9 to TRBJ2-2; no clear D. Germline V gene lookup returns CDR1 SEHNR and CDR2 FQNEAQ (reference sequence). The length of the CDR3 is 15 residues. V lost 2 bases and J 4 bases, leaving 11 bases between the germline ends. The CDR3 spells CASSLTSRATGELFF. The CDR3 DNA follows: TGTGCCAGCAGCTTAACCTCGCGAGCCACCGGGGAGCTGTTTTTT.

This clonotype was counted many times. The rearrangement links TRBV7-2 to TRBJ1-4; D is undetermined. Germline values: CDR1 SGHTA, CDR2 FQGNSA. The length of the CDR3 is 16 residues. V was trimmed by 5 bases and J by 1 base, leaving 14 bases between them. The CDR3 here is CASSTVRGETNEKLFF. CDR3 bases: TGTGCCAGCAGCACAGTACGCGGGGAAACTAATGAAAAACTGTTTTTT. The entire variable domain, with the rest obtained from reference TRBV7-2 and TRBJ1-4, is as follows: GAGVSQSPSNKVTEKGKDVELRCDPISGHTALYWYRQSLGQGLEFLIYFQGNSAPDKSGLPSDRFSAERTGGSVSTLTIQRTQQEDSAVYLCASSTVRGETNEKLFFGSGTQLSVL.

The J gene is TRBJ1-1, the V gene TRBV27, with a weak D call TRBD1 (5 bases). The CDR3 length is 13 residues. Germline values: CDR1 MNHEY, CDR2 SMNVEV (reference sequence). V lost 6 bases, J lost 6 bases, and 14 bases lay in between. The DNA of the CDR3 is TGTGCCAGCAGACTCGGGGGAACGCCTGAAGCTTTCTTT. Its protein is CASRLGGTPEAFF.

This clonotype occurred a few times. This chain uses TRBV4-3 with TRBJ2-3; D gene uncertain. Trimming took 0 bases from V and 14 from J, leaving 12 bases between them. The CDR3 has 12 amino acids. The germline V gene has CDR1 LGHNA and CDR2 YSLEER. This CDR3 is CASSQDNPGLYF. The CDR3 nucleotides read TGCGCCAGCAGCCAAGATAACCCGGGTCTGTATTTT.

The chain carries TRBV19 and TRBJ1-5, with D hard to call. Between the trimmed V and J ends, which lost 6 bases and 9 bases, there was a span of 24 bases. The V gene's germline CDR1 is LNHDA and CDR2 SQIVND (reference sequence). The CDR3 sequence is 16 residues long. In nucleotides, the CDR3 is TGTGCCAGTAGCTATCCCGGAGTCGGCCCGATGTTGCCCCAGCATTTT. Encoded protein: CASSYPGVGPMLPQHF.

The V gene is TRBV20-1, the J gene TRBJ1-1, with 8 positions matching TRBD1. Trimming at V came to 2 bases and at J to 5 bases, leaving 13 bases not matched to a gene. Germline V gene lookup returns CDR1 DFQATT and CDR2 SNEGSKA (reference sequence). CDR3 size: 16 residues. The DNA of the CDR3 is TGCAGTGCTAGACCCGGGGGCGGGACAGGTAGTACTGAAGCTTTCTTT. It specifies CSARPGGGTGSTEAFF.

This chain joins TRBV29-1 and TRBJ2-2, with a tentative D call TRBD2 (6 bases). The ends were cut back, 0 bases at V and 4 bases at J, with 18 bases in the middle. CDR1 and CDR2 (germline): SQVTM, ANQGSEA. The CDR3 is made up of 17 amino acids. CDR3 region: CSVEDAVEDGSTGELFF. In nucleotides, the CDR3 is TGCAGCGTTGAAGATGCCGTGGAGGACGGGAGCACCGGGGAGCTGTTTTTT.

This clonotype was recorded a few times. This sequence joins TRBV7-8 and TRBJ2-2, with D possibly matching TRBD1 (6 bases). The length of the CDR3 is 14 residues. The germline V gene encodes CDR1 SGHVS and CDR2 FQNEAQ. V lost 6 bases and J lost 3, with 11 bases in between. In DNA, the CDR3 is TGTGCCAGCAGTCTCACAGGGTACACCGGGGAGCTGTTTTTT. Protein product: CASSLTGYTGELFF. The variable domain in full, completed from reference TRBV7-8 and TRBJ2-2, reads GAGVSQSPRYKVAKRGQDVALRCDPISGHVSLFWYQQALGQGPEFLTYFQNEAQLDKSGLPSDRFFAERPEGSVSTLKIQRTQQEDSAVYLCASSLTGYTGELFFGEGSRLTVL.

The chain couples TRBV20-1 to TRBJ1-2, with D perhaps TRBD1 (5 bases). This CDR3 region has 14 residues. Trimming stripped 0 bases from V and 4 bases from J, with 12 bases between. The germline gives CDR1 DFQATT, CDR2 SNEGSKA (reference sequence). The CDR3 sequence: CSARDIQEIYGYTF. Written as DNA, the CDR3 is TGCAGTGCTAGAGATATACAGGAGATCTATGGCTACACCTTC.

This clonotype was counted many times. As DNA, the CDR3 is TGTGCCAGCAGTTACGGGATCAATCAGCCCCAGCATTTT. Protein product: CASSYGINQPQHF. The chain links TRBV6-5 to TRBJ1-5; D uncertain. This CDR3 spans 13 amino acids. V gave up 2 bases and J gave up 3 bases, with 5 bases separating them. Germline V CDR1 and CDR2: MNHEY, SVGAGI.

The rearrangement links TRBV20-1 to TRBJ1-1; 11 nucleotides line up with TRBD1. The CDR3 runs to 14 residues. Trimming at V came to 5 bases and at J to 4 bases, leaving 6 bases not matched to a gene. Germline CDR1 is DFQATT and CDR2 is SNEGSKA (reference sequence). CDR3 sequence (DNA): TGCAGTGCTTATCGGGACAGGGGGGTCACTGAAGCTTTCTTT. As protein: CSAYRDRGVTEAFF.

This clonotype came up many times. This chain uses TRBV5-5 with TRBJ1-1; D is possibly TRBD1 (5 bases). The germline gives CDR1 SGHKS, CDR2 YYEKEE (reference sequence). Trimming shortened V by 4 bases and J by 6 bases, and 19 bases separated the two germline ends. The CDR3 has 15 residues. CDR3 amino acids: CASSPQWGGAAEAFF. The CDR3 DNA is TGTGCCAGCAGCCCCCAATGGGGCGGTGCGGCTGAAGCTTTCTTT.

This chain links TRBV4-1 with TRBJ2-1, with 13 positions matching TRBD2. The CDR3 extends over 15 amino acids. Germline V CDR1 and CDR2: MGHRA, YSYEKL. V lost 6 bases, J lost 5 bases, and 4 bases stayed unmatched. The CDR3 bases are TGCGCCAGCAGATCGGGACTAGCGGGGAACAATGAGCAGTTCTTC. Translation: CASRSGLAGNNEQFF.

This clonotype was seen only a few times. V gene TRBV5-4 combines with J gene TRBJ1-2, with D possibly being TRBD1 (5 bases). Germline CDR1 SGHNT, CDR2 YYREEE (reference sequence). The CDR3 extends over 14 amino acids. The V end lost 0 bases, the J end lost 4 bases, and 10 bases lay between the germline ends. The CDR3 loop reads CASSLAERGYGYTF. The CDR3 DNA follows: TGTGCCAGCAGCTTGGCGGAAAGGGGCTATGGCTACACCTTC.

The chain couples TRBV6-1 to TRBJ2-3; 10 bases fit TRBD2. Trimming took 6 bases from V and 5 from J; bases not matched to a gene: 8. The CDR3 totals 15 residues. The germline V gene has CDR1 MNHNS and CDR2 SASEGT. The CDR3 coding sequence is TGTGCCAGCAGCCGAAGAGCGGGGGGGGGAGATACGCAGTATTTT. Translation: CASSRRAGGGDTQYF.

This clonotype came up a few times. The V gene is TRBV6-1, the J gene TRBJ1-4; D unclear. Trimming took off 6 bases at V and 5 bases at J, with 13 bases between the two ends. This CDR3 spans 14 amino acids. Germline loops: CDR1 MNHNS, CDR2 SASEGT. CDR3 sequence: CASSRTETNEKLFF. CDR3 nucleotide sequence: TGTGCCAGCAGCCGGACGGAGACAAATGAAAAACTGTTTTTT.

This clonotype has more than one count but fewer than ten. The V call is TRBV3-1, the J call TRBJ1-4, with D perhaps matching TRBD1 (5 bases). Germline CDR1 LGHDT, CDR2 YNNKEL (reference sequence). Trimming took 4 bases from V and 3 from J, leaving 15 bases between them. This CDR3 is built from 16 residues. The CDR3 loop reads CASSPYPRRANEKLFF. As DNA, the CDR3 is TGTGCCAGCAGCCCCTATCCCCGCAGGGCTAATGAAAAACTGTTTTTT.

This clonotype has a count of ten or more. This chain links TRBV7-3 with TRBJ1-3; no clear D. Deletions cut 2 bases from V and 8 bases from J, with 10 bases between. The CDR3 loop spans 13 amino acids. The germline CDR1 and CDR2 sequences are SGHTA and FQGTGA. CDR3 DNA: TGTGCCAGCAGCTTAGTAGACGGGGACACCATATATTTT. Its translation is CASSLVDGDTIYF. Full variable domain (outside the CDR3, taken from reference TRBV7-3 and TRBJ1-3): GAGVSQTPSNKVTEKGKYVELRCDPISGHTALYWYRQSLGQGPEFLIYFQGTGAADDSGLPNDRFFAVRPEGSVSTLKIQRTERGDSAVYLCASSLVDGDTIYFGEGSWLTVV.

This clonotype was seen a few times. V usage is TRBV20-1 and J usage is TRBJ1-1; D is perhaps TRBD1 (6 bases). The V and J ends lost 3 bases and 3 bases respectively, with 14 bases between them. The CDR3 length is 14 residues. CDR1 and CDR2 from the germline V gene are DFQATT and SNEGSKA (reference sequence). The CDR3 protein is CSASRQDGDTEAFF. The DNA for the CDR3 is TGCAGTGCTAGCCGACAGGACGGGGACACTGAAGCTTTCTTT.

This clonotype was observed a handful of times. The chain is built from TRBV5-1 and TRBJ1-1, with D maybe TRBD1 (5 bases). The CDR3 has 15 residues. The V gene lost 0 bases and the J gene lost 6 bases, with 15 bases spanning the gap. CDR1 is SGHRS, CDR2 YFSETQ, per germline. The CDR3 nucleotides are TGCGCCAGCAGCTTGGACCCCTCACAGGCCTCTGAAGCTTTCTTT. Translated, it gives CASSLDPSQASEAFF.